The clone carrying this T cell receptor (beta chain) was detected only a few times. Its antigen is still unknown. 60 Vbeta and 13 Jbeta primers were used in PCR. TCRdb's copy holds only in-frame clones and misses some; the assay was immunoSEQ multiplex PCR. This repertoire shows some 120,000 clones, 9.5% found once; its top ten account for approximately 3%. This entry is derived from a study of cytomegalovirus exposure and HLA in healthy donors. Germline values: CDR1 SEHNR, CDR2 FQNEAQ (reference sequence). With 1 base removed from V and 3 bases from J, the gap between germline ends came to 6 bases. The CDR3 sequence is 13 residues long. Study findings and constraints: Per a prior analysis, the majority of TCR beta V segments were productive roughly 87% or roughly 30% of the time.

The sequence was collected from a man aged 25 to 40 in good health and CMV-seronegative. The rearrangement uses TRBV7-9 and TRBJ2-5; no clear D. The sample consisted of PBMCs. DNA for the CDR3: TGTGCCAGCAGCTTAGGTCAAAAAGAGACCCAGTACTTC. This encodes CASSLGQKETQYF.